The 14 T cell receptor beta chains below all came from one sample that was sequenced in a study of T-cell memory formation after mild COVID-19. MiXCR was run by TCRdb on the 5' RACE reads, yielding one entry per CDR3 protein. Of around 310,000 distinct CDR3 sequences in the sample, about 20% are singletons; the top ten hold approximately 22%. The specimen was PBMCs or a T cell subset sorted from them (not recorded which). All receptors come from a man between 18 and 35 years old who had mild COVID-19 (a few samples of this study predate the infection). Cell type and time point are not known.

V gene TRBV5-1 combines with J gene TRBJ2-2; maybe TRBD1 (5 bases). This CDR3 contains 16 residues. Trimming left V 6 bases short and J 0 bases short, with 15 bases between. Germline-derived CDR1 and CDR2 are SGHRS and YFSETQ. This CDR3 reads CASKLGALANTGELFF. CDR3 in DNA: TGCGCCAGCAAGTTAGGGGCCCTCGCGAACACCGGGGAGCTGTTTTTT.

By sample share, this clonotype is medium-sized. The V call is TRBV30, the J call TRBJ2-7, with a weak D call TRBD1 (5 bases). V was cut by 0 bases and J by 4 bases, with 10 bases left in between. This CDR3 has 13 residues. Germline CDR1 reads GTSNPN; CDR2 reads SVGIG (reference sequence). CDR3 coding DNA: TGTGCCTGGAGTGTACAGGTCCAGTACGAGCAGTACTTC. This encodes CAWSVQVQYEQYF.

V and J are TRBV15 and TRBJ1-5, with D uncertain. Germline CDR1 LNHNV, CDR2 YYDKDF (reference sequence). Trimming removed 1 base at V and 4 bases at J, with 17 bases between. The CDR3 is made up of 17 amino acids. In nucleotides, the CDR3 is TGTGCCACCAGCAGAGGAGGCGATCGGCAATTAAATCAGCCCCAGCATTTT. It specifies CATSRGGDRQLNQPQHF.

The chain's CDR3 is CASSHRLHYEQYF. CDR3 coding DNA: TGTGCCAGCAGCCACAGGCTTCACTACGAGCAGTACTTC. V and J are TRBV7-8 and TRBJ2-7, with D possibly being TRBD1 (5 bases). Germline V CDR1 and CDR2: SGHVS, FQNEAQ. Between the trimmed V and J ends, which lost 5 bases and 3 bases, there was a span of 11 bases. The CDR3 spans 13 residues.

Comments on this clonotype: This CDR3 fails to terminate in the conserved phenylalanine or tryptophan, so it likely reflects a read error. The DNA is omitted, as the CDR3 cannot be located on it reliably, and the CDR3 follows TCRdb's listing. This sequence joins TRBV24-1 and TRBJ2-1; the D segment call TRBD2 is taken from the table without a DNA check. The CDR3 extends over 14 residues, inclusive of both ends. Germline values: CDR1 KGHDR, CDR2 SFDVKD. The CDR3 sequence is CATSREAGGPVRFI.

This clonotype has just a few counts. The V gene is TRBV5-6, the J gene TRBJ1-3, with TRBD1 identical over 7 bases. V shed 4 bases, J shed 2 bases, and the junction held 6 bases outside the gene matches. The CDR3 has 15 residues. Germline values: CDR1 SGHDT, CDR2 YYEEEE. The CDR3 loop reads CASSLNRGAGNTIYF. The CDR3 bases are TGTGCCAGCAGCCTGAACAGGGGAGCTGGAAACACCATATATTTT.

This clonotype was seen ten or more times. This chain connects TRBV5-1 to TRBJ2-7, with D perhaps matching TRBD1 (6 bases). This CDR3 spans 14 amino acids. Trimming left V 5 bases short and J 5 bases short, with 17 bases between. Germline V CDR1 and CDR2: SGHRS, YFSETQ. CDR3 sequence reads: CASSVSQGPDEQYF. CDR3 bases: TGCGCCAGCAGTGTCTCACAGGGTCCGGACGAGCAGTACTTC.

This clonotype was counted many times. The chain combines TRBV7-2 with TRBJ2-3, with D perhaps matching TRBD2 (5 bases). The CDR3 contains 16 residues. CDR1 and CDR2 from the germline V gene are SGHTA and FQGNSA. Between the trimmed V and J ends, which lost 5 bases and 2 bases, there was a span of 17 bases. The CDR3 DNA reads as TGTGCCAGCAGCCGCGGGCCTATGGGAGACACAGATACGCAGTATTTT. Protein sequence: CASSRGPMGDTDTQYF.

This sequence joins TRBV7-9 and TRBJ2-7; D ambiguous. Germline V CDR1 and CDR2: SEHNR, FQNEAQ (reference sequence). Trimming stripped 5 bases from V and 1 base from J, with 15 bases between. The CDR3 has 15 amino acids. Written as DNA, the CDR3 is TGTGCCAGCAGCCGACTTCTGGATCGTTCCTACGAGCAGTACTTC. It specifies CASSRLLDRSYEQYF. Combining the CDR3 with reference TRBV7-9 and TRBJ2-7 gives the whole variable domain DTGVSQNPRHKITKRGQNVTFRCDPISEHNRLYWYRQTLGQGPEFLTYFQNEAQLEKSRLLSDRFSAERPKGSFSTLEIQRTEQGDSAMYLCASSRLLDRSYEQYFGPGTRLTVT.

The V call is TRBV18, the J call TRBJ2-5; TRBD1 matches at 7 bases. Germline V gene data show CDR1 as KGHSH and CDR2 as LQKENI. CDR3 size: 16 residues. V lost 2 bases and J lost 2; bases outside the gene matches: 8. Written as DNA, the CDR3 is TGTGCCAGCTCACCATTAGGGACAGCACCTCAAGAGACCCAGTACTTC. Translation gives CASSPLGTAPQETQYF.

This clonotype appeared many times. The rearrangement joins TRBV24-1 to TRBJ2-7; TRBD1 is a possible D gene (6 bases). The germline V gene has CDR1 KGHDR and CDR2 SFDVKD. There are 13 residues in the CDR3. V lost 1 base and J lost 5, with 8 bases in between. CDR3 loop: CATSDLEGDEQYV. DNA for the CDR3: TGTGCCACCAGTGATTTAGAGGGGGACGAGCAGTACGTC.

The chain has TRBV6-2 or TRBV6-3 and TRBJ2-5, with no clear D. The germline V gene encodes CDR1 MNHEY and CDR2 SVGEGT. The CDR3 totals 13 residues. The V end was cut by 6 bases, the J end by 5 bases, with 13 bases between. The CDR3 sequence is CASSNGLGETQYF. In DNA, the CDR3 is TGTGCCAGCAGCAACGGATTAGGGGAGACCCAGTACTTC.

This clonotype has only a few counts. This chain links TRBV24-1 with TRBJ2-1; 11 nucleotides line up with TRBD1. The CDR3 is 13 residues long. Per the germline V gene, CDR1 is KGHDR and CDR2 is SFDVKD. The J segment lost 8 bases and the V segment lost 8 bases, leaving 4 bases of the junction unmatched. In nucleotides, the CDR3 is TGTGCCACCAACGGACAGGGGGCTTATGAGCAGTTCTTC. It is translated as CATNGQGAYEQFF.

This chain uses TRBV3-1 with TRBJ2-1; no clear D gene. The V gene's germline CDR1 is LGHDT and CDR2 YNNKEL (reference sequence). With 3 bases removed from V and 12 bases from J, the gap between germline ends came to 12 bases. The CDR3 spans 12 residues. CDR3 nucleotide sequence: TGTGCCAGCAGCCATGAGGTCTGGGGGCAGTTCTTC. Protein: CASSHEVWGQFF.